The text below deals with one T cell receptor (beta chain). This CDR3 contains 15 residues. Germline V gene sequence: CDR1 SGHTA, CDR2 FQGNSA. The V and J ends lost 6 bases and 4 bases, in that order; junction bases with no gene match: 8. The table came from immunoSEQ multiplex PCR; TCRdb's copy has only in-frame clones and leaves some out. The sample contains under 75,000 clones, roughly 84% of which appear only once. The source of the sample is a study of blood T cell repertoires in COVID-19. This chain uses TRBV7-2 with TRBJ1-3, with 8 positions matching TRBD1. This receptor was identified in a woman aged 65 to 85 with acute or convalescent COVID-19. Sequencing was carried out using peripheral blood. The chain's CDR3 is CASSYGQGPGNTIYF. As DNA, the CDR3 is TGTGCCAGCAGTTATGGACAGGGCCCAGGAAACACCATATATTTT.